These 3 T cell receptor beta chains originate from one sample sequenced in a study of human T cells and chemical hapten exposure. TCRdb re-called the RACE reads through MiXCR, storing one row per CDR3 protein. Altogether roughly 84,000 distinct CDR3 sequences are present, roughly 10% being singletons, with the ten largest covering approximately 3.5%. Time point noted: patch test 3, about 24 weeks after DPC sensitization. The treatment is: therapeutic diphenylcyclopropenone sensitization with weekly scalp DPC. The sequenced sample was whole blood, obtained in connection with sensitization to the hapten diphenylcyclopropenone (DPC). All receptors derive from a woman in her fifties or sixties with alopecia areata. Some clones in this sample may be carry-over from other donors' samples.

There are many counts of this clonotype. J is TRBJ2-7 and V is TRBV5-1; TRBD1 is a possible D gene (6 bases). Germline-derived CDR1 and CDR2 are SGHRS and YFSETQ. Trimming removed 3 bases from V and 3 bases from J, with 10 bases in between. CDR3 length equals 13 residues. CDR3 region: CASSWDTNYEQYF. The CDR3 DNA follows: TGCGCCAGCAGCTGGGACACCAACTACGAGCAGTACTTC. Full variable domain (remainder filled in from reference TRBV5-1 and TRBJ2-7): KAGVTQTPRYLIKTRGQQVTLSCSPISGHRSVSWYQQTPGQGLQFLFEYFSETQRNKGNFPGRFSGRQFSNSRSEMNVSTLELGDSALYLCASSWDTNYEQYFGPGTRLTVT.

This clonotype was picked up a small number of times. V gene TRBV10-3 combines with J gene TRBJ2-3, with 8 nucleotides matching TRBD2. This CDR3 has 16 amino acids. Germline V lookup: CDR1 ENHRY, CDR2 SYGVKD. V was pared by 6 bases and J by 2 bases, with 10 bases of the junction left unmatched. Here the CDR3 DNA reads TGTGCCATCAGACAACCCGGGACTAGGGACACAGATACGCAGTATTTT. Amino acids: CAIRQPGTRDTDTQYF.

This clonotype was observed at least ten times. The chain joins TRBV20-1 to TRBJ2-3; D is perhaps TRBD2 (6 bases). This CDR3 is 15 amino acids long. Germline CDR1 reads DFQATT; CDR2 reads SNEGSKA (reference sequence). V was shortened by 4 bases and J by 4 bases, with 18 bases between the two germline ends. CDR3 residues: CSAIPVSGFSDTQYF. In nucleotides, the CDR3 is TGCAGTGCTATACCCGTTAGCGGCTTCTCAGATACGCAGTATTTT.